The 12 T cell receptor beta chains below were found in one sample sequenced in a study of Tregs in tolerant kidney transplant recipients. Data came from immunoSEQ multiplex PCR; TCRdb stores just in-frame clones and leaves some out. The sample consists of 75,000 to 100,000 clones, more than 80% of them appearing once. Material for sequencing was CD8+ T cells from blood. These receptor sequences come from a human donor in good health.

The rearrangement links TRBV4-1 to TRBJ2-5, with D possibly TRBD2 on 6 matching bases. V lost 1 base, J lost 5 bases, and 17 bases lay in between. Germline-derived CDR1 and CDR2 are MGHRA and YSYEKL. The CDR3 is 16 residues long. The CDR3 protein is CASSQGPAGLGETQYF. Written as DNA, the CDR3 is TGCGCCAGCAGCCAAGGACCGGCGGGGCTTGGGGAGACCCAGTACTTC.

The chain employs TRBV9 and TRBJ1-3, with 7 bases matching TRBD1. The ends lost 4 bases at V and 5 bases at J; junction bases unmatched: 9. The CDR3 has 15 amino acids. Looked up from germline, CDR1 is SGDLS and CDR2 is YYNGEE. The CDR3 region is CASSPTGDTRNTIYF. In DNA, the CDR3 is TGTGCCAGCAGCCCAACAGGGGATACCCGAAACACCATATATTTT.

V is TRBV29-1 and J is TRBJ1-2, with no clear D. V lost 3 bases, J lost 5 bases, and 10 bases lay in between. Germline lookup yields CDR1 SQVTM and CDR2 ANQGSEA. The CDR3 contains 12 residues. The CDR3 DNA reads as TGCAGCGTTGAGATAGGGCTTTATGGCTACACCTTC. Protein product: CSVEIGLYGYTF.

The CDR3 sequence: CASSLVGAPYEQYF. The CDR3 coding sequence is TGTGCCAGCAGTCTAGTGGGAGCCCCCTACGAGCAGTACTTC. The chain is built from TRBV27 and TRBJ2-7; TRBD2 might be the D (5 bases). From germline, CDR1 is MNHEY and CDR2 SMNVEV (reference sequence). V dropped 5 bases and J dropped 2 bases, with 13 bases sitting between them. The CDR3 spans 14 residues.

The chain couples TRBV5-6 to TRBJ2-7; D not certain. The V gene lost 4 bases and the J gene lost 2 bases, with 10 bases spanning the gap. CDR1 SGHDT and CDR2 YYEEEE come from the germline V gene. The CDR3 totals 13 residues. For the CDR3, the DNA is TGTGCCAGCAGCGTAGACGGAACCTACGAGCAGTACTTC. This encodes CASSVDGTYEQYF.

This chain connects TRBV4-1 to TRBJ2-4; tentative D call: TRBD2 (6 bases). V was clipped by 5 bases and J by 9 bases, with 14 bases between them. This CDR3 is built from 13 residues. Germline CDR1 MGHRA, CDR2 YSYEKL. DNA of the CDR3: TGCGCCAGCAGCGGTTCATCGGGAGCCATTCAGTACTTC. It yields the protein CASSGSSGAIQYF.

The chain links TRBV19 to TRBJ1-2; TRBD1 aligns across 7 bases. CDR1 and CDR2 from the germline V gene are LNHDA and SQIVND (reference sequence). This CDR3 is built from 12 residues. V gave up 8 bases and J gave up 2 bases; unmatched junction bases: 2. CDR3 DNA: TGTGCCAGTGGACAGGAGAACTATGGCTACACCTTC. As protein: CASGQENYGYTF.

The chain employs TRBV18 and TRBJ2-3; 8 bases line up with TRBD2. The V segment lost 6 bases and the J segment 3 bases; nucleotides outside the gene matches: 11. CDR1 and CDR2 (germline): KGHSH, LQKENI. The CDR3 is 16 residues long. The CDR3 loop reads CASSNQQRELTDTQYF. The CDR3 nucleotides read TGTGCCAGCTCCAACCAGCAGCGGGAGTTGACAGATACGCAGTATTTT.

This clone appeared a few times. The rearrangement uses TRBV5-5 and TRBJ1-6; perhaps TRBD1 as D (5 bases). With 3 bases removed from V and 10 bases from J, the gap between germline ends came to 17 bases. Germline assignment: CDR1 SGHKS and CDR2 YYEKEE (reference sequence). This CDR3 region has 15 residues. CDR3 sequence: CASSSREGLISPLHF. In nucleotides, the CDR3 is TGTGCCAGCAGCTCCAGGGAGGGCCTAATATCACCCCTCCACTTT.

Comments on this clone: Other nucleotide sequences from this sample produce the same CDR3. The J gene is TRBJ1-2, the V gene TRBV7-3; D call uncertain. Germline assignment: CDR1 SGHTA and CDR2 FQGTGA. The CDR3 runs to 13 residues. Trimming took off 3 bases at V and 4 bases at J, with 9 bases between the two ends. CDR3 region: CASSLGRAYGYTF. The CDR3 DNA follows: TGTGCCAGCAGCTTGGGCAGAGCCTATGGCTACACCTTC.

The count of this clone is one. The chain links TRBV19 to TRBJ1-1; weak D call: TRBD1 (6 bases). The V gene lost 4 bases and the J gene lost 0 bases, with 9 bases spanning the gap. Germline V gene lookup returns CDR1 LNHDA and CDR2 SQIVND (reference sequence). The CDR3 is made up of 14 amino acids. The CDR3 sequence: CASSTGALNTEAFF. The CDR3 DNA is TGTGCCAGTAGTACAGGGGCTCTGAACACTGAAGCTTTCTTT.

This chain links TRBV4-1 with TRBJ1-1; D might be TRBD1 (5 bases). Trimming took 4 bases from V and 0 from J, leaving 9 bases between them. The germline V gene has CDR1 MGHRA and CDR2 YSYEKL. The CDR3 consists of 14 residues. CDR3 nucleotides: TGCGCCAGCAGCCCACGACAGCTGAACACTGAAGCTTTCTTT. It is translated as CASSPRQLNTEAFF.